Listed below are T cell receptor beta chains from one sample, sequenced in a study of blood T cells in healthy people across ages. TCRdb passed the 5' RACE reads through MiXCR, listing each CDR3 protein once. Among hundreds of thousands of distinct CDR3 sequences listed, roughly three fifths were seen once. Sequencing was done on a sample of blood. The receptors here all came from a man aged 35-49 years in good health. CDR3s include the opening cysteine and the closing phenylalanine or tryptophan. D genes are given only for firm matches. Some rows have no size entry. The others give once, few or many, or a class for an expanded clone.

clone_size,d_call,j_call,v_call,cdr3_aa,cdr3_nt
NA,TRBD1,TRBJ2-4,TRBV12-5,CASGGQGGNIQYF,TGTGCTAGTGGTGGACAGGGGGGAAACATTCAGTACTTC
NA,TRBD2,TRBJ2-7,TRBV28,CASSSERLAPDYEQYF,TGTGCCAGCAGTTCTGAGAGACTAGCGCCCGATTACGAGCAGTACTTC
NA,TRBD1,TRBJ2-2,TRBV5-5,CASSFSAGGYPGELFF,TGTGCCAGCAGCTTTTCGGCAGGGGGCTACCCCGGGGAGCTGTTTTTT
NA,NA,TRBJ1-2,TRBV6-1,CASSEAGQTRYTF,TGTGCCAGCAGTGAAGCCGGACAGACCCGCTACACCTTC
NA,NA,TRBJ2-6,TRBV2,CTSSERTGSANVLTF,TGTACCAGCAGTGAGAGGACGGGTAGCGCCAACGTCCTGACTTTC
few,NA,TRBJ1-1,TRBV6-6,CASSFDTEAFF,TGTGCCAGCAGTTTCGACACTGAAGCTTTCTTT
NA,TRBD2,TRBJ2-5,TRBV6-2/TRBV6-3,CASSDGTSGSWETQYF,TGTGCCAGCAGTGACGGGACTAGCGGGAGTTGGGAGACCCAGTACTTC
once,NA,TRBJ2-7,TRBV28,CASTLRGGAVYEQYF,TGTGCCAGCACGTTAAGGGGAGGCGCTGTATACGAGCAGTACTTC
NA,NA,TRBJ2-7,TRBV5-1,CASSLIRSVFGTESYEQYF,TGCGCCAGCAGCTTGATTCGCTCGGTCTTCGGGACGGAGTCCTACGAGCAGTACTTC
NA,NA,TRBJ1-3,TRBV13,CASSLGRWDTIYF,TGTGCCAGCAGCTTAGGCCGCTGGGACACCATATATTTT
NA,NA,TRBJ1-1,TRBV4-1,CASTLANGGTEAFF,TGCGCCAGCACCCTGGCGAACGGAGGCACTGAAGCTTTCTTT
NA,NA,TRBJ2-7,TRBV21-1,CASPDIRDRSYEQYF,TGTGCCAGCCCCGACATCCGGGACAGGAGCTACGAGCAGTACTTC
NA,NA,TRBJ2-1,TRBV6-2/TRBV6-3,CSSARFYYNEQFF,TGTTCTAGCGCCCGTTTTTACTACAATGAGCAGTTCTTC
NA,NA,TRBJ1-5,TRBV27,CASSLSLRDRPQHF,TGTGCCAGCAGTTTATCTCTACGCGACCGGCCCCAGCATTTT
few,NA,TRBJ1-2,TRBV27,CASSFNSGGGYTF,TGTGCCAGCAGTTTTAATTCTGGGGGTGGCTACACCTTC
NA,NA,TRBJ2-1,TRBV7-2,CASRAYLGEQFF,TGTGCCAGCAGGGCCTACCTGGGTGAGCAGTTCTTC
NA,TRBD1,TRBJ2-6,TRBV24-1,CATRNSTGRMGFGANVLTF,TGTGCCACCAGAAACTCGACAGGGCGTATGGGGTTTGGGGCCAACGTCCTGACTTTC
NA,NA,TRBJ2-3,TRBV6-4,CASSDSRLADTQYF,TGTGCCAGCAGTGACTCTAGGCTCGCGGATACGCAGTATTTT
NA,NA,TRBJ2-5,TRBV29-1,CSVGQGETQYF,TGCAGCGTGGGCCAGGGGGAGACCCAGTACTTC
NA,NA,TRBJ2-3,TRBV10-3,CAISELDFGDQDTQYF,TGTGCCATCAGTGAGTTGGATTTTGGTGACCAGGATACGCAGTATTTT
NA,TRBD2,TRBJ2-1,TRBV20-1,CSAMGLVGVGNEQFF,TGCAGTGCTATGGGACTAGTGGGAGTTGGGAATGAGCAGTTCTTC
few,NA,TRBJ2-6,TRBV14,CASSQDPRQRDGGANVLTF,TGTGCCAGCAGCCAAGATCCCCGCCAACGGGACGGTGGGGCCAACGTCCTGACTTTC
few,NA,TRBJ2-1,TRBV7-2,CASSPTNSLSVEQFF,TGTGCCAGCAGCCCCACGAATTCCCTTTCAGTTGAGCAGTTCTTC
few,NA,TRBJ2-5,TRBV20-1,CSARDLGDQETQYF,TGCAGTGCTAGAGATCTGGGGGATCAAGAGACCCAGTACTTC
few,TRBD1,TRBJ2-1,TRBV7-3,CASSQGGYEQFF,TGTGCCAGCAGCCAAGGGGGCTATGAGCAGTTCTTC
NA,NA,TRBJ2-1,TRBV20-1,CSANVEQFF,TGCAGTGCTAACGTTGAGCAGTTCTTC
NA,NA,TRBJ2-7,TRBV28,CASRPQAAGNDEQYF,TGTGCCAGCAGACCCCAGGCGGCAGGGAACGACGAGCAGTACTTC
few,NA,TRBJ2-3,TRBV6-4,CASSEDTPDTQYF,TGTGCCAGCAGCGAGGACACCCCAGATACGCAGTATTTT
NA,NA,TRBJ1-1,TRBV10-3,CAISTHTEAFF,TGTGCCATCAGTACACATACTGAAGCTTTCTTT
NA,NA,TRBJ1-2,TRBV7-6,CASSLSKGRNYGYTF,TGTGCCAGCAGCTTATCTAAGGGAAGGAACTATGGCTACACCTTC
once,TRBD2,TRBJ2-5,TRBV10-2,CASQSGRAVETQYF,TGCGCCAGCCAAAGCGGGAGGGCCGTGGAGACCCAGTACTTC
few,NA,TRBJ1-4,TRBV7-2,CASSVTGISELFF,TGTGCCAGCAGCGTAACAGGGATCTCTGAACTGTTTTTT
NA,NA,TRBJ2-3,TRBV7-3,CASSPGGADTQYF,TGTGCCAGCAGCCCAGGGGGGGCAGATACGCAGTATTTT
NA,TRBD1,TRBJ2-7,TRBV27,CASSLQGQAREQYF,TGTGCCAGCAGTTTGCAGGGACAGGCTCGGGAGCAGTACTTC
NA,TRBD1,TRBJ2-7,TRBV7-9,CASSLGSMGTGFSYEQYF,TGTGCCAGCAGCTTAGGATCCATGGGGACAGGATTTTCCTACGAGCAGTACTTC
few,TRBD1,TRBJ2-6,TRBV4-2,CASSQDRYRDRGSGANVLTF,TGTGCCAGCAGCCAAGATCGGTACCGGGACAGGGGTTCTGGGGCCAACGTCCTGACTTTC
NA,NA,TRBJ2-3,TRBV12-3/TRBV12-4,CASQGLTDTQYF,TGTGCCAGCCAGGGGCTGACAGATACGCAGTATTTT
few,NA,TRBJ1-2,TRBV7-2,CASSGGSLVGGYTF,TGTGCCAGCAGCGGCGGGAGTTTGGTGGGAGGCTACACCTTC
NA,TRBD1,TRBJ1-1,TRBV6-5,CASRTGAYTEAFF,TGTGCCAGCAGAACAGGGGCGTACACTGAAGCTTTCTTT
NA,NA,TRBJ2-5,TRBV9,CASSGPCQETQYF,TGTGCCAGCAGCGGACCGTGCCAAGAGACCCAGTACTTC
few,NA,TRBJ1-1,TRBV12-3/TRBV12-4,CASRNDRATNTEAFF,TGTGCCAGCAGGAATGACCGGGCCACGAACACTGAAGCTTTCTTT
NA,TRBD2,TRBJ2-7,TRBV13,CASTIAGDHYEQYF,TGTGCCAGCACCATAGCGGGGGACCACTACGAGCAGTACTTC
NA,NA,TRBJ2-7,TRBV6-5,CASRRTGNPQNEQYF,TGTGCCAGCAGACGAACTGGGAACCCCCAGAACGAGCAGTACTTC
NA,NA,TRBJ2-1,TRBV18,CASSPRPTWDEQFF,TGTGCCAGCTCCCCTCGGCCAACCTGGGATGAGCAGTTCTTC
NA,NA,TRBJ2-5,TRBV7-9,CASSPRQEKETQYF,TGTGCCAGCAGCCCTCGACAGGAAAAAGAGACCCAGTACTTC
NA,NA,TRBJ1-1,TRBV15,CATSRDRRLNTEAFF,TGTGCCACCAGCAGAGATCGGAGGTTGAACACTGAAGCTTTCTTT
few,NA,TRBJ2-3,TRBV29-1,CSVDKGGAQADTQYF,TGCAGCGTTGATAAAGGCGGGGCCCAGGCAGATACGCAGTATTTT
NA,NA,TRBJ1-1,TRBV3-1,CASSQTRLGDTEAFF,TGTGCCAGCAGCCAGACAAGACTAGGGGACACTGAAGCTTTCTTT
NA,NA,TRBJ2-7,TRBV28,CASSFLGVEQYF,TGTGCCAGCAGTTTCCTCGGGGTCGAGCAGTACTTC
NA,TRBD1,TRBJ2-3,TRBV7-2,CASSLEFEGAITQYF,TGTGCCAGCAGCTTAGAGTTCGAGGGGGCGATTACGCAGTATTTT
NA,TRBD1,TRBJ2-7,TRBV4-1,CASRPRDRAYEQYF,TGCGCCAGTAGACCTAGGGACAGGGCCTACGAGCAGTACTTC